A single T cell receptor (beta chain) is shown here with its context. The sample originates from a study of blood T cell repertoires in COVID-19. Across the whole study: COVID-19 samples, acute and convalescent, were from the United States, Italy and Spain.

The V gene's germline CDR1 is SEHNR and CDR2 FQNEAQ (reference sequence). The CDR3 covers 14 residues. V trimming: 4 bases; J trimming: 4 bases; junction bases outside the gene matches: 3. The method was immunoSEQ multiplex PCR; TCRdb's version includes in-frame clones alone and lacks a portion of them. The sample lists a few hundred thousand clones; approximately 86% were seen once. This clonotype originated in a woman between 18 and 30 years old who had recovered from COVID-19. The sample was PBMCs or T cells enriched from blood (not recorded which). This chain joins TRBV7-9 and TRBJ1-1; 10 bases are shared with TRBD1. The CDR3 is CASSWDRGSTEAFF. The CDR3, as DNA: TGTGCCAGCAGCTGGGACAGGGGAAGCACTGAAGCTTTCTTT.